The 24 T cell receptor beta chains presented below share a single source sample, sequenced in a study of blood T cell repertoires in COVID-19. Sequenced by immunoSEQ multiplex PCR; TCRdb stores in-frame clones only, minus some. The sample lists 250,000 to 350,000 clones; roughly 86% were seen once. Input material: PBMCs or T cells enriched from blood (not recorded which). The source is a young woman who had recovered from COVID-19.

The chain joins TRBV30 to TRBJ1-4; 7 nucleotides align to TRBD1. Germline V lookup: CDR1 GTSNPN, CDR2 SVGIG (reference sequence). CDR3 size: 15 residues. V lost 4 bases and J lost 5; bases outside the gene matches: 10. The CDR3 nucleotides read TGTGCCTGGAAGGGGCCGCACAGGGGAAATGAAAAACTGTTTTTT. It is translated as CAWKGPHRGNEKLFF.

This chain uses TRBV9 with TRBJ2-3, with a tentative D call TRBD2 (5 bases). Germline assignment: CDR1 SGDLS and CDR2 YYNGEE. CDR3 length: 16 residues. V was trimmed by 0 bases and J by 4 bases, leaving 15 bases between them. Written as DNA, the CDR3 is TGTGCCAGCAGCGTAGACTGGGAACTAGGCGCAGATACGCAGTATTTT. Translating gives CASSVDWELGADTQYF.

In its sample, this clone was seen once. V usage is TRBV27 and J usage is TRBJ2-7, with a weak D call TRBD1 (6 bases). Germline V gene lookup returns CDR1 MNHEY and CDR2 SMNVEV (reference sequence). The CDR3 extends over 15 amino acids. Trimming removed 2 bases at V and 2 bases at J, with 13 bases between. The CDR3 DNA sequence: TGTGCCAGCAGTTTAAGCTGGGGGCCGACCTACGAGCAGTACTTC. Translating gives CASSLSWGPTYEQYF.

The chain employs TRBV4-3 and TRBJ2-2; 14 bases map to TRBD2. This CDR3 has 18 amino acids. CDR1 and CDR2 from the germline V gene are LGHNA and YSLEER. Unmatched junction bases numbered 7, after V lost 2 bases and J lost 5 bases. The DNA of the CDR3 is TGCGCCAGCAGCCAACAACCGGGACTAGCGGGGGTAACCGGGGAGCTGTTTTTT. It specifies CASSQQPGLAGVTGELFF.

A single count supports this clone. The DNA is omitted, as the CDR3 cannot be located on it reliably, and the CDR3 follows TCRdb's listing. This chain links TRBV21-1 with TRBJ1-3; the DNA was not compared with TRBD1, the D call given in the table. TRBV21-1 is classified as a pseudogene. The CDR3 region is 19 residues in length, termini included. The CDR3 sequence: CASSPAVGQGAEPGNTIYF.

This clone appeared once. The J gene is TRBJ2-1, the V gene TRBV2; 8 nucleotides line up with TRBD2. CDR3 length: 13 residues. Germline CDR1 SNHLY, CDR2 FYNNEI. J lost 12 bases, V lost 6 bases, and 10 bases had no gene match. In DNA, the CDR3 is TGTGCCAGCAGGGGGTCAAGCGGGGGACCGCAGTTCTTC. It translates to CASRGSSGGPQFF.

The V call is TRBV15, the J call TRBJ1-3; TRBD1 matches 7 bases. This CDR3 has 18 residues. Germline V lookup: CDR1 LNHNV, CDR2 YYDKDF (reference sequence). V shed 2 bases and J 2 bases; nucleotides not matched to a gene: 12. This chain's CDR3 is CATSRNTPGTDPGNTIYF. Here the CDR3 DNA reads TGTGCCACCAGCAGAAACACTCCCGGGACAGACCCTGGAAACACCATATATTTT.

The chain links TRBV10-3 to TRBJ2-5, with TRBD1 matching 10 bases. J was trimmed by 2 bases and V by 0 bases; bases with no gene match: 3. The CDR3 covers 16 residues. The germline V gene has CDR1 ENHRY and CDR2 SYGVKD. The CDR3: CAISESTGGEQETQYF. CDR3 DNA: TGTGCCATCAGTGAGTCGACAGGGGGCGAACAAGAGACCCAGTACTTC.

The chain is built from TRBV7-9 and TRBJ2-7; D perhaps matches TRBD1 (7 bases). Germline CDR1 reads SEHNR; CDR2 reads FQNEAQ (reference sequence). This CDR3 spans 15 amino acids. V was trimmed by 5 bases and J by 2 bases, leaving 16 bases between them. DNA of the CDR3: TGTGCCAGCAGCCCCCTACCCAGGGGGGCCTACGAGCAGTACTTC. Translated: CASSPLPRGAYEQYF.

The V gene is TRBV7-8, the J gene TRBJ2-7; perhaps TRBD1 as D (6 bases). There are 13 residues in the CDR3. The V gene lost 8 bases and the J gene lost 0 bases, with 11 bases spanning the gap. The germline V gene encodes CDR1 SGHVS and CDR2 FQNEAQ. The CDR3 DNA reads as TGTGCCAGCGGTGGACAGCTCTCCTACGAGCAGTACTTC. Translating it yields CASGGQLSYEQYF. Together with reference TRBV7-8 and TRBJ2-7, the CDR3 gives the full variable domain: GAGVSQSPRYKVAKRGQDVALRCDPISGHVSLFWYQQALGQGPEFLTYFQNEAQLDKSGLPSDRFFAERPEGSVSTLKIQRTQQEDSAVYLCASGGQLSYEQYFGPGTRLTVT.

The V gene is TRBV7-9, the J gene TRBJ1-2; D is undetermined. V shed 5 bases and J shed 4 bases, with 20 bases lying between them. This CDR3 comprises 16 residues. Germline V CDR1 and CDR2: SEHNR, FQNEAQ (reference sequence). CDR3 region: CASSPSDGSYRYGYTF. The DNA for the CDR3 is TGTGCCAGCAGCCCAAGTGACGGGTCTTATCGCTATGGCTACACCTTC.

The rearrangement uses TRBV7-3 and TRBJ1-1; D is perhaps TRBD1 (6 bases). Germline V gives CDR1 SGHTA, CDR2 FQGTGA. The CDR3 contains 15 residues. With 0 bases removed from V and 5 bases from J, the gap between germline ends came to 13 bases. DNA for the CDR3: TGTGCCAGCAGCTTAACAACGGGGGGCTTTACTGAAGCTTTCTTT. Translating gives CASSLTTGGFTEAFF. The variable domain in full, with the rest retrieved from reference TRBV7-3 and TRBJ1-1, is GAGVSQTPSNKVTEKGKYVELRCDPISGHTALYWYRQSLGQGPEFLIYFQGTGAADDSGLPNDRFFAVRPEGSVSTLKIQRTERGDSAVYLCASSLTTGGFTEAFFGQGTRLTVV.

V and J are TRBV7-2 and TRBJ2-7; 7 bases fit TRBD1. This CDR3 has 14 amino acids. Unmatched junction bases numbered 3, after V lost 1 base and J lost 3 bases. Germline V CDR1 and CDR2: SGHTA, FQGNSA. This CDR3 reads CASSLDAGGYEQYF. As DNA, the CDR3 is TGTGCCAGCAGCTTAGACGCAGGGGGCTACGAGCAGTACTTC.

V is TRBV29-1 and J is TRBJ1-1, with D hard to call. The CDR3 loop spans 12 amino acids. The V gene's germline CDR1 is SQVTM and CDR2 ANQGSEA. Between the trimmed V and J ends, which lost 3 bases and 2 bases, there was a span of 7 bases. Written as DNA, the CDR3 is TGCAGCGTTGATCCGGGAAACACTGAAGCTTTCTTT. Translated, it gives CSVDPGNTEAFF.

CDR3 in DNA: TGTGCCAGCAGGATGACAGGGGGCAATCAGCCCCAGCATTTT. Translation gives CASRMTGGNQPQHF. This chain uses TRBV6-5 with TRBJ1-5; 8 nucleotides align to TRBD1. Germline CDR1 reads MNHEY; CDR2 reads SVGAGI. This CDR3 is 14 amino acids long. The ends lost 6 bases at V and 2 bases at J; junction bases unmatched: 3.

CDR3 sequence reads: CARQDTNYGYTF. In DNA, the CDR3 is TGCGCCAGACAGGACACTAACTATGGCTACACCTTC. This sequence joins TRBV23-1 and TRBJ1-2; tentatively, D is TRBD1 (5 bases). TRBV23-1 is noted as an ORF with a role that remains uncertain. The germline V and J ends were trimmed by 9 bases and 0 bases, with 8 bases remaining between them. CDR3 length: 12 residues.

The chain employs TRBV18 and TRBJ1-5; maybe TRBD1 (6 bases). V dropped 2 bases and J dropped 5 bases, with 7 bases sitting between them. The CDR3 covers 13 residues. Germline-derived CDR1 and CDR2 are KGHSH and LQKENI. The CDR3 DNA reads TGTGCCAGCTCACCAGGGGGCGATCAGCCCCAGCATTTT. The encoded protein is CASSPGGDQPQHF.

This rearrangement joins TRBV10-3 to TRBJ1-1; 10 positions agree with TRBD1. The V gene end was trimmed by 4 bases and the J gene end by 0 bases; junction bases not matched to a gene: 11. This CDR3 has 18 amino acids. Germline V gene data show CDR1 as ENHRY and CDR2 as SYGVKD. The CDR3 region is CAISGPGQGSTLNTEAFF. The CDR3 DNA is TGTGCCATCAGTGGACCGGGACAGGGGTCGACATTGAACACTGAAGCTTTCTTT.

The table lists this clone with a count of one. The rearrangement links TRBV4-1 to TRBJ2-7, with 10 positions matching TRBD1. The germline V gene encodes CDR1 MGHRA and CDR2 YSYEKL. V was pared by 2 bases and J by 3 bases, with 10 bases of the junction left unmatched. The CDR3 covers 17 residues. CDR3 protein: CASSQSGTGEVGYEQYF. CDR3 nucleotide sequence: TGCGCCAGCAGCCAATCCGGGACAGGGGAGGTGGGCTACGAGCAGTACTTC.

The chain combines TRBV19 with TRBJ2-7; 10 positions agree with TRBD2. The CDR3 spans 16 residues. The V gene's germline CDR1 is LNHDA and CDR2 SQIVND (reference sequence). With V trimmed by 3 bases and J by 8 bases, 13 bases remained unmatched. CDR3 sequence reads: CASSMAASGSVSKQYF. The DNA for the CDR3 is TGTGCCAGTAGTATGGCGGCTAGCGGGAGCGTCAGTAAGCAGTACTTC.

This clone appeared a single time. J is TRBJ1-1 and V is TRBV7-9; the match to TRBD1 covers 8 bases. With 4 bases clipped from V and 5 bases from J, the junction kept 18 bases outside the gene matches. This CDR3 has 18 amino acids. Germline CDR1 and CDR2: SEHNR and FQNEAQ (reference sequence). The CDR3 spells CASSSLGRWVQGGTEAFF. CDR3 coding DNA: TGTGCCAGCAGCTCGTTGGGTCGTTGGGTACAGGGGGGAACTGAAGCTTTCTTT.

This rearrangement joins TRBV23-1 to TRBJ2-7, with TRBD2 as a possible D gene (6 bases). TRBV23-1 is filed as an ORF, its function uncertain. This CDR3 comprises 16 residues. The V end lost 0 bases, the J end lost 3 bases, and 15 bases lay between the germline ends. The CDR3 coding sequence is TGCGCCAGCAGTCAATCTATCGGGAGTAATTTCTACGAGCAGTACTTC. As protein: CASSQSIGSNFYEQYF.

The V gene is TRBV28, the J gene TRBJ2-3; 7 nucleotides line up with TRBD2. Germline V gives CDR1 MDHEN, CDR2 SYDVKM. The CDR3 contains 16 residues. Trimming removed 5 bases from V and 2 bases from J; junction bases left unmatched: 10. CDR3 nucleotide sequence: TGTGCCAGCAGTCCCCCCGGAGCGGGGTTCACAGATACGCAGTATTTT. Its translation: CASSPPGAGFTDTQYF.

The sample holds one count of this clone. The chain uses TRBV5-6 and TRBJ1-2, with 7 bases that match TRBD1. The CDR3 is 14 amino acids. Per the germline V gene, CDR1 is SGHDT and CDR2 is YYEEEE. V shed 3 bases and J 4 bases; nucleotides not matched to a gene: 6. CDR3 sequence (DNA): TGTGCCAGCAGCTCTAGAGACAGGGTCTATGGCTACACCTTC. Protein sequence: CASSSRDRVYGYTF.